The 21 T cell receptor beta chains below come from one sample, sequenced in a study of identical twins. TCRdb itself ran the 5' RACE reads through MiXCR, one entry per CDR3 protein. The table records approximately 1.8 million distinct CDR3 sequences, less than 35% of them present only once. Input material: cord blood. The receptors were gathered from a newborn girl in good health.

The table lists this clonotype with a few counts. V usage is TRBV20-1 and J usage is TRBJ1-2; D might be TRBD1 (6 bases). The CDR3 spans 13 residues. V lost 5 bases and J lost 4, with 14 bases in between. CDR1 and CDR2 from the germline V gene are DFQATT and SNEGSKA (reference sequence). The CDR3 DNA reads TGCAGTGCTGGGGCAGGGGCGCTCTATGGCTACACCTTC. This encodes CSAGAGALYGYTF.

The chain is built from TRBV12-3 or TRBV12-4 and TRBJ2-7, with D perhaps assigned TRBD1 or TRBD2 (5 bases each). The tail of the sequence fits TRBJ2-5 better, so the J call may be wrong. CDR3 length equals 14 residues. Here the CDR3 reads CASSLKYRRETQYF. CDR3 DNA sequence: TGTGCCAGCAGTTTAAAGTACAGGAGGGAGACCCAGTACTTC.

J is TRBJ2-7 and V is TRBV24-1; D is perhaps TRBD1 or TRBD2 (5 bases each). The length of the CDR3 is 15 residues. Germline CDR1 and CDR2: KGHDR and SFDVKD. Trimming pared 3 bases from V and 7 bases from J, leaving 18 bases between. CDR3 sequence: CATSDGDLRYNEQYF. CDR3 coding DNA: TGTGCCACCAGTGATGGGGACCTTAGATACAATGAGCAGTACTTC.

This clonotype appeared many times. DNA for the CDR3: TGTGCCATCAGTGAGTTTGGTAGCTCTGGGGCCAACGTCCTGACTTTC. This codes for CAISEFGSSGANVLTF. The chain joins TRBV10-3 to TRBJ2-6; D gene uncertain. The CDR3 is 16 amino acids. Trimming removed 1 base at V and 0 bases at J, with 7 bases between. The germline V gene encodes CDR1 ENHRY and CDR2 SYGVKD.

This clonotype showed up just a few times. CDR3 residues: CASSLASRDARYEQYF. The DNA for the CDR3 is TGTGCCAGCAGCTTGGCTTCGCGGGACGCAAGGTACGAGCAGTACTTC. This chain joins TRBV5-6 and TRBJ2-7; tentative D call: TRBD2 (6 bases). Germline V gene sequence: CDR1 SGHDT, CDR2 YYEEEE. The CDR3 length is 16 residues. V gave up 0 bases and J gave up 4 bases, with 17 bases separating them.

The table lists this clonotype with a count of one. This may arise from a read error, as a much more abundant clone is one base away. The chain is built from TRBV29-1 and TRBJ2-7; D is perhaps TRBD1 (5 bases). The germline CDR1 and CDR2 sequences are SQVTM and ANQGSEA. This CDR3 region has 13 residues. V gave up 4 bases and J gave up 4 bases, with 14 bases separating them. The CDR3 DNA reads as TGCAGCGTTGGGGGCGCCAGGGCATACGAGCAGTACTTC. Its translation is CSVGGARAYEQYF.

On this clonotype: At one boundary the junction diverges from the germline segment, which might be a read error. This chain joins TRBV6-6 and TRBJ2-4, with 9 bases fitting TRBD2. The J call may be incorrect, as the DNA end agrees better with TRBJ2-5. The CDR3 has 16 amino acids. Germline V lookup: CDR1 MNHNY, CDR2 SVGAGI (reference sequence). The CDR3: CVSSVLGLAPRETQYF. The CDR3 bases are TGTGTCAGCAGTGTTCTGGGACTAGCCCCCAGAGAGACCCAGTACTTC.

This chain joins TRBV28 and TRBJ2-2; 9 bases agree with TRBD1. The trim removed 6 bases at V and 6 bases at J, leaving 11 bases unmatched. Germline CDR1 reads MDHEN; CDR2 reads SYDVKM. The CDR3 is 16 residues long. The CDR3 region has the DNA TGTGCCAGCAGACATGAGCCGGGACAGGGATCCGGGGAGCTGTTTTTT. Translation gives CASRHEPGQGSGELFF.

The sample holds a few counts of this clonotype. The chain combines TRBV3-1 with TRBJ2-1, with 7 bases lining up with TRBD2. Germline V gene lookup returns CDR1 LGHDT and CDR2 YNNKEL (reference sequence). The CDR3 loop spans 15 amino acids. Trimming cost V 6 bases and J 0 bases; bases outside gene matches: 5. The CDR3 coding sequence is TGTGCCAGCAGGGGTGGGGGGGGCTCCTACAATGAGCAGTTCTTC. It codes for CASRGGGGSYNEQFF.

The table lists this clonotype with a few counts. This chain connects TRBV7-6 to TRBJ1-1; D not resolved. V was pared by 5 bases and J by 4 bases, with 17 bases between. The CDR3 sequence is 15 residues long. Germline loops: CDR1 SGHVS, CDR2 FNYEAQ. The CDR3 DNA sequence: TGTGCCAGCAGCCCGACCCTCAGCGTGGGCACTGAAGCTTTCTTT. This sequence encodes CASSPTLSVGTEAFF. The full variable domain, in which reference TRBV7-6 and TRBJ1-1 provide the parts outside the CDR3, is GAGVSQSPRYKVTKRGQDVALRCDPISGHVSLYWYRQALGQGPEFLTYFNYEAQQDKSGLPNDRFSAERPEGSISTLTIQRTEQRDSAMYRCASSPTLSVGTEAFFGQGTRLTVV.

J is TRBJ2-5 and V is TRBV19; the D is unclear. Germline V CDR1 and CDR2: LNHDA, SQIVND (reference sequence). V lost 4 bases and J 0 bases, leaving 24 bases between the germline ends. The CDR3 has 19 amino acids. CDR3 bases: TGTGCCAGTAGTACCTCCCCTCTGTGGGCAGTTGGGTACCAAGAGACCCAGTACTTC. Translated, it gives CASSTSPLWAVGYQETQYF. Drawing the rest from reference TRBV19 and TRBJ2-5, the complete variable domain is DGGITQSPKYLFRKEGQNVTLSCEQNLNHDAMYWYRQDPGQGLRLIYYSQIVNDFQKGDIAEGYSVSREKKESFPLTVTSAQKNPTAFYLCASSTSPLWAVGYQETQYFGPGTRLLVL.

The chain carries TRBV12-3 or TRBV12-4 and TRBJ1-1; D is possibly TRBD1 (5 bases). There are 15 residues in the CDR3. Trimming shortened V by 3 bases and J by 1 base, and 12 bases separated the two germline ends. The CDR3 DNA reads as TGTGCCAGCAGTTTGACCAGGGCCCCGAACACTGAAGCTTTCTTT. It translates to CASSLTRAPNTEAFF.

Concerning this clonotype itself: At one of its ends the junction is not consistent with the germline gene, which may arise from a read error. The rearrangement links TRBV7-7 to TRBJ2-7; 8 positions match TRBD2. The DNA end is more similar to TRBJ2-5, so the J call may be wrong. From germline, CDR1 is SSHAT and CDR2 FNYEAQ (reference sequence). The CDR3 extends over 14 amino acids. CDR3 nucleotide sequence: TGTGCTAGCAGCTCGGGACTAGGAACGGAGACCCAGTACTTC. Residues: CASSSGLGTETQYF.

V gene TRBV12-3 or TRBV12-4 combines with J gene TRBJ1-6; 8 positions match TRBD1. The CDR3 runs to 15 residues. Unmatched junction bases numbered 2, after V lost 2 bases and J lost 5 bases. The CDR3 DNA reads as TGTGCCAGCAGTTTACAGGGGGCGCATAATTCACCCCTCCACTTT. Protein sequence: CASSLQGAHNSPLHF.

A few counts support this clonotype. The rearrangement joins TRBV20-1 to TRBJ1-6; D gene unclear. Between the trimmed V and J ends, which lost 1 base and 8 bases, there was a span of 6 bases. This CDR3 region has 12 residues. Germline CDR1 reads DFQATT; CDR2 reads SNEGSKA (reference sequence). The CDR3 protein is CSARAWDSPLHF. CDR3 sequence (DNA): TGCAGTGCTAGAGCGTGGGATTCACCCCTCCACTTT.

This clonotype was seen a handful of times. V is TRBV30 and J is TRBJ2-5; 7 nucleotides agree with TRBD2. With 3 bases clipped from V and 5 bases from J, the junction kept 3 bases outside the gene matches. Germline CDR1 is GTSNPN and CDR2 is SVGIG (reference sequence). The CDR3 extends over 12 amino acids. The CDR3 loop is CAWRRGGETQYF. CDR3 coding DNA: TGTGCCTGGAGGCGGGGAGGGGAGACCCAGTACTTC. Combining the CDR3 with reference TRBV30 and TRBJ2-5 gives the whole variable domain SQTIHQWPATLVQPVGSPLSLECTVEGTSNPNLYWYRQAAGRGLQLLFYSVGIGQISSEVPQNLSASRPQDRQFILSSKKLLLSDSGFYLCAWRRGGETQYFGPGTRLLVL.

The V call is TRBV5-1, the J call TRBJ2-5; D gene uncertain. The CDR3 runs to 14 residues. The V end was cut by 0 bases, the J end by 1 base, with 7 bases between. Germline lookup yields CDR1 SGHRS and CDR2 YFSETQ. The CDR3 loop reads CASSLDPAQETQYF. In nucleotides, the CDR3 is TGCGCCAGCAGCTTGGATCCAGCCCAAGAGACCCAGTACTTC.

Only a few counts were recorded for this clonotype. The CDR3 nucleotides are TGTGCCAGCGTGGAGCGGGAGATGGAGACCCAGTACTTC. This translates into CASVEREMETQYF. The gene calls are TRBV12-3 or TRBV12-4 and TRBJ2-5; 8 nucleotides align to TRBD2. This CDR3 region has 13 residues. The ends lost 8 bases at V and 5 bases at J; junction bases unmatched: 7.

This clonotype appeared a few times. This chain links TRBV28 with TRBJ2-6, with TRBD2 identical over 10 bases. Germline V gene data show CDR1 as MDHEN and CDR2 as SYDVKM. The CDR3 spans 14 residues. V was clipped by 6 bases and J by 13 bases; unmatched bases: 9. CDR3: CASRAGTSALVLTF. CDR3 bases: TGTGCCAGCAGGGCCGGGACTAGCGCACTTGTCCTGACTTTC. The whole variable domain, remainder taken from reference TRBV28 and TRBJ2-6, is DVKVTQSSRYLVKRTGEKVFLECVQDMDHENMFWYRQDPGLGLRLIYFSYDVKMKEKGDIPEGYSVSREKKERFSLILESASTNQTSMYLCASRAGTSALVLTFGAGSRLTVL.

The chain recombines TRBV7-2 with TRBJ2-2; maybe TRBD1 (6 bases). The CDR3 contains 15 residues. Germline CDR1 is SGHTA and CDR2 is FQGNSA. The V gene lost 2 bases and the J gene lost 6 bases, with 13 bases spanning the gap. The CDR3 bases are TGTGCCAGCAGCTTACGTTGGGGGCCCCCCGGGGAGCTGTTTTTT. Its translation: CASSLRWGPPGELFF.

The genes are TRBV12-5 and TRBJ2-1, with D hard to call. Trimming took off 2 bases at V and 10 bases at J, with 9 bases between the two ends. The CDR3 contains 12 residues. Germline-derived CDR1 and CDR2 are LGHNT and FRNRAP. The CDR3 sequence: CASGLTRAEQFF. CDR3 bases: TGTGCTAGTGGTTTGACCCGGGCCGAGCAGTTCTTC.